This T cell receptor beta chain was identified during a study of shared clonotypes between healthy human individuals. Overall study context: Used for every donor were three CD4 naive, three CD4 memory, two CD8 naive and one CD8 memory plate.

Original processing notes: Junction-only sequences without quality scores came from ImmunoSEQ, so filtering differed. Some clones are missing from TCRdb's copy, which holds only in-frame ones; the method was immunoSEQ multiplex PCR. V, J and clone size reflect that table, while D and trimming were determined from the DNA. The repertoire includes roughly 650,000 clones, approximately 97% of them detected once, and roughly 0.05% sits in the top ten. With respect to this clone: Its antigen remains unknown. Additional DNA sequences in this sample encode the identical CDR3.

The CDR3 is 13 amino acids. V gave up 0 bases and J gave up 2 bases, with 4 bases separating them. Germline CDR1 is SGHVS and CDR2 is FNYEAQ. Regarding the study as a whole: Shared clonotypes: about 4.6% naive CD4, around 3.4% naive CD8, about 2.4% memory CD4, about 0.41% memory CD8.

This receptor was taken from a woman aged 30 to 39 in good health. The sample consisted of naive CD4+ T cells sorted from blood. Described subset: CD45RA+ positively selected. V gene TRBV7-6 combines with J gene TRBJ1-1; D is uncertain. In nucleotides, the CDR3 is TGTGCCAGCAGCTTAGCGGGTAACACTGAAGCTTTCTTT. Translating gives CASSLAGNTEAFF.